Following are 4 T cell receptor beta chains from one sample sequenced in a study of OX40 agonist ivuxolimab in advanced cancers. Repertoires were generated with immunoSEQ multiplex PCR, while TCRdb's copy carries only in-frame clones and drops some. The sample records about 78,000 clones, around 94% being singletons. The sample here was CD4+ or CD8+ T cells sorted from blood, taken in a trial of the OX40 agonist ivuxolimab. These receptors were obtained from an adult with an advanced solid tumor such as melanoma, head and neck, liver or kidney cancer.

This rearrangement joins TRBV19 to TRBJ1-1; tentative D call: TRBD1 (6 bases). The CDR3 runs 12 residues. The germline CDR1 and CDR2 sequences are LNHDA and SQIVND (reference sequence). Deletions cut 4 bases from V and 11 bases from J, with 14 bases between. The CDR3 region has the DNA TGTGCCAGTAGTAACTGGGGCCAGGGGGCTTTCTTT. Translation: CASSNWGQGAFF.

V and J are TRBV28 and TRBJ1-2; D not certain. Germline CDR1 and CDR2: MDHEN and SYDVKM. The V gene lost 2 bases and the J gene lost 6 bases, with 10 bases spanning the gap. The CDR3 is made up of 13 amino acids. The DNA of the CDR3 is TGTGCCAGCAGTTTAGGGTGGCTCCATGGCTACACCTTC. It translates to CASSLGWLHGYTF.

J is TRBJ1-1 and V is TRBV6-5; no reliable D call. The CDR3 totals 14 residues. Germline CDR1 reads MNHEY; CDR2 reads SVGAGI. Between the trimmed V and J ends, which lost 4 bases and 4 bases, there was a span of 13 bases. The CDR3 DNA reads TGTGCCAGCAGTTCCCCGACGGGCGGCACTGAAGCTTTCTTT. Translated: CASSSPTGGTEAFF.

This chain connects TRBV27 to TRBJ2-6, with D tentatively TRBD1 (6 bases). V lost 4 bases and J lost 0, with 19 bases in between. This CDR3 has 19 residues. CDR1 and CDR2 from the germline V gene are MNHEY and SMNVEV (reference sequence). The CDR3 coding sequence is TGTGCCAGCAGTTCTCGGCACAGGGCCGGTTTCTCTGGGGCCAACGTCCTGACTTTC. Translating it yields CASSSRHRAGFSGANVLTF.